Listed below are T cell receptor beta chains from one sample, sequenced in a study of blood T cell repertoires in COVID-19. TCRdb keeps only in-frame clones here, not all; method: immunoSEQ multiplex PCR. Here the sample spans 250,000 or so clones, 86% being singletons. Sequencing was carried out using PBMCs or T cells enriched from blood (not recorded which). All receptors derive from a man in his forties or fifties who had recovered from COVID-19. CDR3s include the opening cysteine and the closing phenylalanine or tryptophan. The D gene is left open where the match is weak. Clone size is not always given. Where it is, it says once, few, many or a class for expanded clones.

TRBJ1-5	.	TRBV6-1	.	CASSELRTASTNQPQHF	TGTGCCAGCAGTGAACTACGGACAGCCAGCACCAATCAGCCCCAGCATTTT
TRBJ2-2	.	TRBV6-2/TRBV6-3	.	CASSFEGFNTGELFF	TGTGCCAGCAGTTTTGAGGGTTTTAACACCGGGGAGCTGTTTTTT
TRBJ2-3	TRBD1	TRBV28	.	CASSTTGGGTDTQYF	TGTGCCAGCAGCACAACAGGGGGCGGCACAGATACGCAGTATTTT
TRBJ2-7	TRBD2	TRBV7-6	few	CASSLAGDPSYEQYF	TGTGCCAGCAGCTTGGCGGGAGACCCCTCCTACGAGCAGTACTTC
TRBJ2-7	.	TRBV4-3	once	CASSQAHSSSYEQYF	TGCGCCAGCAGCCAAGCCCATAGCTCCTCCTACGAGCAGTACTTC
TRBJ2-1	TRBD2	TRBV2	.	CASRPEAGGYNEQFF	TGTGCCAGCAGACCCGAGGCGGGGGGTTACAATGAGCAGTTCTTC
TRBJ1-2	TRBD1	TRBV4-2	.	CASSQGTGRYGYTF	TGTGCCAGCAGCCAAGGGACAGGGAGATATGGCTACACCTTC
TRBJ1-5	TRBD1	TRBV6-6	.	CASRQGTTLPQHF	TGTGCCAGCAGACAGGGGACGACGCTGCCCCAGCATTTT
TRBJ1-2	TRBD1	TRBV7-2	.	CASSSYRGEETYGYTF	TGTGCCAGCAGCTCGTACAGGGGGGAAGAAACCTATGGCTACACCTTC
TRBJ1-6	TRBD1	TRBV6-4	.	CASSEGTAWSSPLHF	TGTGCCAGCAGTGAGGGGACAGCTTGGAGTTCACCCCTCCACTTT
TRBJ2-1	.	TRBV4-1	few	CASSQVPGSSYNEQFF	TGCGCCAGCAGCCAAGTTCCGGGAAGCTCCTACAATGAGCAGTTCTTC
TRBJ2-7	TRBD2	TRBV28	.	CASSPPSGISREQYF	TGTGCCAGCAGTCCTCCTAGCGGGATCTCTAGGGAGCAGTACTTC
TRBJ1-1	.	TRBV5-1	.	CASSPQRSNTEAFF	TGCGCCAGCAGCCCCCAGAGGTCGAACACTGAAGCTTTCTTT
TRBJ2-2	.	TRBV5-1	once	CAIQATGELFF	TGCGCCATCCAGGCCACCGGGGAGCTGTTTTTT